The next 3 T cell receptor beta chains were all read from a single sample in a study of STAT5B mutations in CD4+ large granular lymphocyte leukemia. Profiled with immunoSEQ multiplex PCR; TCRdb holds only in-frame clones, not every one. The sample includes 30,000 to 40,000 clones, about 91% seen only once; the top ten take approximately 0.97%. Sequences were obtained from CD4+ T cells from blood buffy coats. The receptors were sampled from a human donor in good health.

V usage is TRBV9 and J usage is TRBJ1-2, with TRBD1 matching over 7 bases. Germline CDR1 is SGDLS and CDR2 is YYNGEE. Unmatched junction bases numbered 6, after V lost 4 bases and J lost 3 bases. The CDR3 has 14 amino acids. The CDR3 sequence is CASSKGQTDYGYTF. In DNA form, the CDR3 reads TGTGCCAGCAGCAAGGGACAGACCGACTATGGCTACACCTTC.

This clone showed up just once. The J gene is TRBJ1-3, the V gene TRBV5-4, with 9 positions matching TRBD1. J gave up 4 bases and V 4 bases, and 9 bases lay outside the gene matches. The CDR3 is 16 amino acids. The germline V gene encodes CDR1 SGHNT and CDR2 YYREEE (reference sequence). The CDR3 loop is CASSEFGTGSGNTIYF. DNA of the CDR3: TGTGCCAGCAGCGAATTCGGGACAGGGTCCGGAAACACCATATATTTT.

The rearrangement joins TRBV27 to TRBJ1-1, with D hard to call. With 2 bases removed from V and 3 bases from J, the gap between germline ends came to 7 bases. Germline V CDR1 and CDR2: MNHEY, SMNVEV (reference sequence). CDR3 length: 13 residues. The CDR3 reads CASSLARDTEAFF. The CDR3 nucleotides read TGTGCCAGCAGTTTAGCACGGGACACTGAAGCTTTCTTT.